One and the same sample provided the 22 T cell receptor beta chains below, sequenced in a study of blood T cell repertoires in COVID-19. The method was immunoSEQ multiplex PCR; TCRdb's version includes in-frame clones alone and lacks a portion of them. There are about 200,000 clones in the sample; around 86% occur only once, and 7% to 10% lies in the top ten. Sequencing was carried out using peripheral blood. These receptors originate from an elderly woman with COVID-19, enrolled during active disease.

The chain is built from TRBV24-1 and TRBJ2-2; D is uncertain. Germline loops: CDR1 KGHDR, CDR2 SFDVKD. V was trimmed by 5 bases and J by 3 bases, leaving 12 bases between them. This CDR3 is 15 amino acids long. DNA of the CDR3: TGTGCCACCAGTGCTCTAGGAGTCGACACCGGGGAGCTGTTTTTT. This sequence encodes CATSALGVDTGELFF.

The chain has TRBV6-2 or TRBV6-3 and TRBJ2-3; the match to TRBD2 covers 13 bases. J was trimmed by 4 bases and V by 5 bases; bases with no gene match: 6. The CDR3 is 16 amino acids. CDR1 is MNHEY and CDR2 is SVGEGT in the germline V gene. Written as DNA, the CDR3 is TGTGCCAGCAGTACGGGACTAGCGGGATCGTCAGATACGCAGTATTTT. Translating it yields CASSTGLAGSSDTQYF.

The chain recombines TRBV24-1 with TRBJ2-2, with D perhaps matching TRBD2 (6 bases). The germline CDR1 and CDR2 sequences are KGHDR and SFDVKD. The V and J ends lost 12 bases and 2 bases respectively, with 9 bases between them. The CDR3 consists of 12 residues. In DNA form, the CDR3 reads TGTGCCGCGGGACCCAACACCGGGGAGCTGTTTTTT. Its protein product is CAAGPNTGELFF.

V gene TRBV4-2 combines with J gene TRBJ1-2, with TRBD1 identical over 9 bases. The length of the CDR3 is 16 residues. With 4 bases clipped from V and 4 bases from J, the junction kept 10 bases outside the gene matches. Germline V gives CDR1 LGHNA, CDR2 YNFKEQ. The CDR3 sequence: CASSPTSGTGTYGYTF. Written as DNA, the CDR3 is TGTGCCAGCAGCCCTACCTCCGGGACAGGGACCTATGGCTACACCTTC.

The V call is TRBV10-3, the J call TRBJ1-3, with D possibly TRBD1 on 5 matching bases. Deletions cut 2 bases from V and 2 bases from J, with 13 bases between. There are 16 residues in the CDR3. CDR1 is ENHRY, CDR2 SYGVKD, per germline. Here the CDR3 DNA reads TGTGCCATCAGTGAGGTGGGGCGCGGGGCTGGAAACACCATATATTTT. This gives the protein CAISEVGRGAGNTIYF.

This sequence joins TRBV5-6 and TRBJ2-7, with 10 bases aligning to TRBD2. The CDR3 is 16 amino acids. With 6 bases clipped from V and 3 bases from J, the junction kept 12 bases outside the gene matches. Germline CDR1 is SGHDT and CDR2 is YYEEEE. DNA for the CDR3: TGTGCCAGCACAAAGCTAGCGGGAGAGGGGGGCTACGAGCAGTACTTC. It codes for CASTKLAGEGGYEQYF. Using reference TRBV5-6 and TRBJ2-7 for the parts outside the CDR3, the full variable domain is DAGVTQSPTHLIKTRGQQVTLRCSPKSGHDTVSWYQQALGQGPQFIFQYYEEEERQRGNFPDRFSGHQFPNYSSELNVNALLLGDSALYLCASTKLAGEGGYEQYFGPGTRLTVT.

The J gene is TRBJ2-7, the V gene TRBV3-1 (or the pseudogene TRBV3-2); D perhaps matches TRBD2 (6 bases). V gave up 4 bases and J gave up 3 bases, with 10 bases separating them. CDR1 is LGHDT and CDR2 is YNNKEL in the germline V gene (reference sequence). This CDR3 is 13 amino acids long. The CDR3 is CASSRSDYYEQYF. CDR3 coding DNA: TGTGCCAGCAGCCGGTCGGACTACTACGAGCAGTACTTC.

CDR3 sequence: CASSFAGQTEAFF. The DNA of the CDR3 is TGTGCCAGCAGCTTCGCAGGACAGACTGAAGCTTTCTTT. The rearrangement joins TRBV7-3 to TRBJ1-1; perhaps TRBD1 as D (6 bases). This CDR3 has 13 amino acids. V was clipped by 3 bases and J by 5 bases, with 10 bases between them. CDR1 SGHTA and CDR2 FQGTGA come from the germline V gene.

The chain recombines TRBV5-4 with TRBJ2-7; 7 nucleotides line up with TRBD1. The CDR3 totals 13 residues. Germline V CDR1 and CDR2: SGHNT, YYREEE (reference sequence). Unmatched junction bases numbered 5, after V lost 2 bases and J lost 6 bases. CDR3 sequence: CASSFSQGSEQYF. In DNA form, the CDR3 reads TGTGCCAGCAGCTTTTCACAGGGGAGCGAGCAGTACTTC. The entire variable domain, with the rest obtained from reference TRBV5-4 and TRBJ2-7, is as follows: ETGVTQSPTHLIKTRGQQVTLRCSSQSGHNTVSWYQQALGQGPQFIFQYYREEENGRGNFPPRFSGLQFPNYSSELNVNALELDDSALYLCASSFSQGSEQYFGPGTRLTVT.

This chain joins TRBV19 and TRBJ1-2, with a possible D match to TRBD1 (5 bases). Germline assignment: CDR1 LNHDA and CDR2 SQIVND (reference sequence). V was clipped by 0 bases and J by 3 bases, with 14 bases between them. This CDR3 contains 16 residues. This CDR3 is CASSIDRMPGDYGYTF. The CDR3, as DNA: TGTGCCAGTAGTATAGATCGGATGCCGGGGGACTATGGCTACACCTTC. Combining the CDR3 with reference TRBV19 and TRBJ1-2 gives the whole variable domain DGGITQSPKYLFRKEGQNVTLSCEQNLNHDAMYWYRQDPGQGLRLIYYSQIVNDFQKGDIAEGYSVSREKKESFPLTVTSAQKNPTAFYLCASSIDRMPGDYGYTFGSGTRLTVV.

The chain has TRBV20-1 and TRBJ2-1; 7 bases align to TRBD2. From germline, CDR1 is DFQATT and CDR2 SNEGSKA (reference sequence). The CDR3 is 10 residues long. J was trimmed by 10 bases and V by 5 bases; bases with no gene match: 2. The DNA for the CDR3 is TGCAGTGCTTATAGCGGGGAGCAGTTCTTC. Protein sequence: CSAYSGEQFF.

The chain uses TRBV18 and TRBJ2-3, with a tentative D call TRBD2 (6 bases). The CDR3 loop spans 15 amino acids. V lost 3 bases to trimming and J lost 5 bases, with 15 bases between them. CDR1 is KGHSH and CDR2 is LQKENI in the germline V gene. In DNA, the CDR3 is TGTGCCAGCTCACCCACTAGCCCATGGGAAGATACGCAGTATTTT. Translation: CASSPTSPWEDTQYF.

The chain is built from TRBV7-2 and TRBJ2-1; maybe TRBD1 (6 bases). The CDR3 is made up of 14 amino acids. V was pared by 5 bases and J by 6 bases, with 14 bases between. Germline CDR1 and CDR2: SGHTA and FQGNSA. CDR3 sequence reads: CASSGRGSSNEQFF. CDR3 nucleotide sequence: TGTGCCAGCAGCGGCAGGGGTTCTTCCAATGAGCAGTTCTTC.

J is TRBJ2-4 and V is TRBV30; D perhaps matches TRBD2 (6 bases). The germline CDR1 and CDR2 sequences are GTSNPN and SVGIG (reference sequence). The CDR3 is 13 residues long. V lost 3 bases and J 8 bases, leaving 14 bases between the germline ends. CDR3 nucleotides: TGTGCCTGGAGCGGAGGAGGGCCGGACATTCAGTACTTC. It encodes CAWSGGGPDIQYF.

This clone showed up just a few times. The DNA for the CDR3 is TGTGCCAGCAGCCTCTCAGGGGATTCACCCCTCCACTTT. Encoded protein: CASSLSGDSPLHF. The rearrangement uses TRBV5-5 and TRBJ1-6, with a tentative D call TRBD1 (6 bases). Trimming shortened V by 4 bases and J by 8 bases, and 10 bases separated the two germline ends. CDR3 size: 13 residues. Germline assignment: CDR1 SGHKS and CDR2 YYEKEE (reference sequence). Based on the CDR3 plus reference TRBV5-5 and TRBJ1-6, the full variable domain is DAGVTQSPTHLIKTRGQQVTLRCSPISGHKSVSWYQQVLGQGPQFIFQYYEKEERGRGNFPDRFSARQFPNYSSELNVNALLLGDSALYLCASSLSGDSPLHFGNGTRLTVT.

The gene calls are TRBV7-3 and TRBJ2-1, with a weak D call TRBD2 (6 bases). V shed 8 bases and J shed 5 bases, with 13 bases lying between them. The CDR3 length is 13 residues. Per germline, CDR1 SGHTA and CDR2 FQGTGA. The CDR3, as DNA: TGTGCCAGCCCGGCGGCTAGCGACAATGAGCAGTTCTTC. It is translated as CASPAASDNEQFF.

This clone was seen once. The V call is TRBV5-1, the J call TRBJ1-2; D gene uncertain. The CDR3 is made up of 16 amino acids. In germline, CDR1 is SGHRS, CDR2 YFSETQ. Trimming took off 3 bases at V and 2 bases at J, with 17 bases between the two ends. This CDR3 reads CASSSGEGVGNYGYTF. CDR3 sequence (DNA): TGCGCCAGCAGCTCCGGGGAGGGAGTGGGGAACTATGGCTACACCTTC.

The chain links TRBV6-5 to TRBJ1-2; 11 positions match TRBD1. The CDR3 has 14 residues. V dropped 6 bases and J dropped 6; count of bases not matched to a gene: 6. Germline CDR1 reads MNHEY; CDR2 reads SVGAGI. CDR3 amino acids: CASRGDRGFHGYTF. CDR3 nucleotide sequence: TGTGCCAGCAGGGGGGACAGGGGGTTTCATGGCTACACCTTC.

The rearrangement links TRBV6-2 or TRBV6-3 to TRBJ1-1; 8 bases map to TRBD1. Germline V gene data show CDR1 as MNHEY and CDR2 as SVGEGT. The ends lost 2 bases at V and 4 bases at J; junction bases unmatched: 3. The CDR3 runs 14 residues. The CDR3: CASSYRDRSTEAFF. CDR3 DNA sequence: TGTGCCAGCAGTTACAGGGACAGGAGCACTGAAGCTTTCTTT.

This clone was counted once. This chain joins TRBV18 and TRBJ1-5, with a possible D match to TRBD1 (5 bases). The CDR3 covers 13 residues. The germline V gene encodes CDR1 KGHSH and CDR2 LQKENI. The germline V and J ends were trimmed by 2 bases and 7 bases, with 9 bases remaining between them. CDR3 sequence: CASSPGPGQPQHF. The CDR3 DNA sequence: TGTGCCAGCTCACCAGGGCCAGGGCAGCCCCAGCATTTT. Together with reference TRBV18 and TRBJ1-5, the CDR3 gives the full variable domain: NAGVMQNPRHLVRRRGQEARLRCSPMKGHSHVYWYRQLPEEGLKFMVYLQKENIIDESGMPKERFSAEFPKEGPSILRIQQVVRGDSAAYFCASSPGPGQPQHFGDGTRLSIL.

The chain combines TRBV2 with TRBJ2-3, with D possibly matching TRBD2 (6 bases). V lost 6 bases, J lost 1 base, and 14 bases lay in between. CDR3 length equals 15 residues. Germline lookup yields CDR1 SNHLY and CDR2 FYNNEI. CDR3 coding DNA: TGTGCCAGCAGCGATCAGCGGGCTGGCACAGATACGCAGTATTTT. It specifies CASSDQRAGTDTQYF.

CDR3 protein: CASGLRETPEQYF. CDR3 in DNA: TGTGCCTCAGGTCTTCGGGAGACCCCAGAGCAGTACTTC. The chain recombines TRBV10-3 with TRBJ2-7, with D tentatively TRBD2 (6 bases). Germline CDR1 and CDR2: ENHRY and SYGVKD. V was pared by 11 bases and J by 7 bases, with 21 bases between. This CDR3 spans 13 amino acids.